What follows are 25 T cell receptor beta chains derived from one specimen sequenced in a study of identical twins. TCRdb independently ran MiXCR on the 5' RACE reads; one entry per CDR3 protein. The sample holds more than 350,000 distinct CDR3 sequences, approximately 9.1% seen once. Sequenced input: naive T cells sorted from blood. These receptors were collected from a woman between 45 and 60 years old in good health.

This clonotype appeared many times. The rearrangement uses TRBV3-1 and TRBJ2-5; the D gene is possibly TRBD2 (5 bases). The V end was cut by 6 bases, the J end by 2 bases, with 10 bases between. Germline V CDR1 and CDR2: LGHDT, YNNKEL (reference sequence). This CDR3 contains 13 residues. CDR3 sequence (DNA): TGTGCCAGCAGGCAAACGGGACAAGAGACCCAGTACTTC. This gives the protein CASRQTGQETQYF.

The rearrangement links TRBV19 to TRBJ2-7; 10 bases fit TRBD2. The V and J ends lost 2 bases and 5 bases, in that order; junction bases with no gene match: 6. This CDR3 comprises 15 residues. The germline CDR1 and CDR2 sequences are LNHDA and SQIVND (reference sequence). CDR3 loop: CASSILAGEPHEQYF. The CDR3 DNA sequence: TGTGCCAGTAGTATACTAGCGGGAGAACCCCACGAGCAGTACTTC.

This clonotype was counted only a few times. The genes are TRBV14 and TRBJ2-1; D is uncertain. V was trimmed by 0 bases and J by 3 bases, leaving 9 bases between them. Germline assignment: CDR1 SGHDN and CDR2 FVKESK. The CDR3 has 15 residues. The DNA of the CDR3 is TGTGCCAGCAGCCAAGATCATGCCTTCTACAATGAGCAGTTCTTC. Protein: CASSQDHAFYNEQFF.

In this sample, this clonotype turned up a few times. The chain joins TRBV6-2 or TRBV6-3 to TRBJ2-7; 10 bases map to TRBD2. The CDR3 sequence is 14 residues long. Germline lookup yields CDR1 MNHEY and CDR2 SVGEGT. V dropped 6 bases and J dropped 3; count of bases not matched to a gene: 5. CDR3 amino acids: CASSGLAEIYEQYV. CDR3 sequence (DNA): TGTGCCAGCAGCGGACTAGCGGAGATCTACGAGCAGTACGTC.

CDR3 sequence (DNA): TGTGCCAGCAGTCTGGACGCGGGAGGAGGCCAAGAGACCCAGTACTTC. Its translation: CASSLDAGGGQETQYF. The chain carries TRBV12-3 or TRBV12-4 and TRBJ2-5; 8 bases fit TRBD2. The CDR3 extends over 16 amino acids. With 5 bases clipped from V and 1 base from J, the junction kept 9 bases outside the gene matches.

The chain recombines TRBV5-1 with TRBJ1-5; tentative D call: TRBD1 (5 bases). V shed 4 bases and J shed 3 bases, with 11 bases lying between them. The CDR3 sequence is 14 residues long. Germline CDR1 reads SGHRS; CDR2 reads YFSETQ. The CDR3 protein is CASSLGVPNQPQHF. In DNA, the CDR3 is TGCGCCAGCAGCCTGGGGGTCCCCAATCAGCCCCAGCATTTT.

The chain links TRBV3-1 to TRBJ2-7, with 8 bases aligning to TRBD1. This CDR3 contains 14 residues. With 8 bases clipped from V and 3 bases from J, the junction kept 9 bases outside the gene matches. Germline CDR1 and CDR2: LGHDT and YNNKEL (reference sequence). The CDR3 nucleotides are TGTGCCAGCCAGGGGGCAGGGCCATTCTACGAGCAGTACTTC. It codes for CASQGAGPFYEQYF.

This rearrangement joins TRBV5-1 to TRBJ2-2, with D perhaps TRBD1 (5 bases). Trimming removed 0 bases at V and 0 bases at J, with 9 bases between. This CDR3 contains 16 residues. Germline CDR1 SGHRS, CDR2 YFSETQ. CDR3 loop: CASSLAEQANTGELFF. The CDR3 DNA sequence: TGCGCCAGCAGCTTGGCGGAACAGGCGAACACCGGGGAGCTGTTTTTT.

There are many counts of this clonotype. DNA for the CDR3: TGCGCCAGCAGCTTGAGTGGAGTTCAAGAGACCCAGTACTTC. Amino acid sequence: CASSLSGVQETQYF. This sequence joins TRBV5-1 and TRBJ2-5; D uncertain. The CDR3 spans 14 residues. V shed 1 base and J shed 2 bases, with 9 bases lying between them. Germline V gives CDR1 SGHRS, CDR2 YFSETQ.

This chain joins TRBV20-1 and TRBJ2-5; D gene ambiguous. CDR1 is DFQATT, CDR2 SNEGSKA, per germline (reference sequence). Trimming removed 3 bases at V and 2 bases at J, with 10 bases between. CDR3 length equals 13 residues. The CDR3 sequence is CSARERWQETQYF. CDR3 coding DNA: TGCAGTGCTAGGGAGAGGTGGCAAGAGACCCAGTACTTC.

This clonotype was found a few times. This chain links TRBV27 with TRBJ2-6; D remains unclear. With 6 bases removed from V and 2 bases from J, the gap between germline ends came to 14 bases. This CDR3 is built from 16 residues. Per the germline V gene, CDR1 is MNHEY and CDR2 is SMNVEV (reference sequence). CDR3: CASSPFGQAGANVLTF. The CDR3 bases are TGTGCCAGCAGCCCATTCGGGCAGGCTGGGGCCAACGTCCTGACTTTC.

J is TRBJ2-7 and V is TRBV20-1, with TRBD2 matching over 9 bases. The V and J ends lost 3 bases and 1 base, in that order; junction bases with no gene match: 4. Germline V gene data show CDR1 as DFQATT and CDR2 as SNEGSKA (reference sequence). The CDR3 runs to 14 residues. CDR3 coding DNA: TGCAGTGCTAGGGAACTAGCGGGTTCCTACGAGCAGTACTTC. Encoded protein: CSARELAGSYEQYF.

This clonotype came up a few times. CDR3 loop: CASSLSGLAANEQFF. Written as DNA, the CDR3 is TGTGCCAGCAGTTTATCGGGACTAGCGGCCAATGAGCAGTTCTTC. J is TRBJ2-1 and V is TRBV27; 11 bases match TRBD2. With 0 bases clipped from V and 6 bases from J, the junction kept 1 base outside the gene matches. This CDR3 is built from 15 residues. CDR1 MNHEY and CDR2 SMNVEV come from the germline V gene (reference sequence).

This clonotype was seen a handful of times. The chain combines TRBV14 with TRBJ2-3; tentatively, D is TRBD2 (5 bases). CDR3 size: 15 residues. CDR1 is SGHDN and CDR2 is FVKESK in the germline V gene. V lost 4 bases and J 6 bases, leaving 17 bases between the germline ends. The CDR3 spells CASSPQAAFYDTQYF. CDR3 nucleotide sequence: TGTGCCAGCAGCCCACAAGCGGCTTTCTACGATACGCAGTATTTT.

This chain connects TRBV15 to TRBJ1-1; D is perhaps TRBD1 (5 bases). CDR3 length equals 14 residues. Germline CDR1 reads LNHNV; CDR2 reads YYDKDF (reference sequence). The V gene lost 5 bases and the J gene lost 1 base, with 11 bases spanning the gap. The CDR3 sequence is CATSWGKANTEAFF. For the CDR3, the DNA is TGTGCCACCAGCTGGGGGAAGGCGAACACTGAAGCTTTCTTT. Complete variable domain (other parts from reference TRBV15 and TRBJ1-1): DAMVIQNPRYQVTQFGKPVTLSCSQTLNHNVMYWYQQKSSQAPKLLFHYYDKDFNNEADTPDNFQSRRPNTSFCFLDIRSPGLGDTAMYLCATSWGKANTEAFFGQGTRLTVV.

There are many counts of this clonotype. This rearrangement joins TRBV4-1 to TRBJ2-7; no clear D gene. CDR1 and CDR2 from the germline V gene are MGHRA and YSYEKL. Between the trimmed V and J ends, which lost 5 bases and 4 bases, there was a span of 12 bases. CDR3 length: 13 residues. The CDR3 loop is CASSGSSRYEQYF. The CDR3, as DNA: TGCGCCAGCAGCGGTTCCAGCAGATACGAGCAGTACTTC.

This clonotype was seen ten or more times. CDR3 in amino acids: CASRGVGNTGELFF. As DNA, the CDR3 is TGCGCCAGCAGGGGCGTTGGGAACACCGGGGAGCTGTTTTTT. The gene calls are TRBV5-1 and TRBJ2-2; D unresolved. This CDR3 has 14 residues. Trimming took 5 bases from V and 1 from J, leaving 9 bases between them. Germline CDR1 is SGHRS and CDR2 is YFSETQ. Filled out from reference TRBV5-1 and TRBJ2-2, the complete variable domain reads KAGVTQTPRYLIKTRGQQVTLSCSPISGHRSVSWYQQTPGQGLQFLFEYFSETQRNKGNFPGRFSGRQFSNSRSEMNVSTLELGDSALYLCASRGVGNTGELFFGEGSRLTVL.

CDR3 in amino acids: CSARDTIGLDSTGELFF. The CDR3 nucleotides read TGCAGTGCTAGAGATACTATCGGACTAGATTCCACCGGGGAGCTGTTTTTT. This chain uses TRBV20-1 with TRBJ2-2; 7 bases are a match to TRBD2. Germline lookup yields CDR1 DFQATT and CDR2 SNEGSKA (reference sequence). The CDR3 is made up of 17 amino acids. The J segment lost 4 bases and the V segment lost 0 bases, leaving 11 bases of the junction unmatched.

The CDR3 DNA reads TGCGCCAGCAGCCAGGGAGGGATCAATGAGCAGTTCTTC. This sequence encodes CASSQGGINEQFF. The V gene is TRBV4-1, the J gene TRBJ2-1; the match to TRBD2 covers 7 bases. V trimming: 3 bases; J trimming: 6 bases; junction bases outside the gene matches: 2. Germline loops: CDR1 MGHRA, CDR2 YSYEKL. CDR3 length: 13 amino acids.

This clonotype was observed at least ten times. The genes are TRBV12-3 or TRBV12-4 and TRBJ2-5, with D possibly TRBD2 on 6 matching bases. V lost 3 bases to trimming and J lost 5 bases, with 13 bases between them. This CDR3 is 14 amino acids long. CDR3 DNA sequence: TGTGCCAGCAGTTTCCTAGGGAGCGGGGAGACCCAGTACTTC. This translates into CASSFLGSGETQYF.

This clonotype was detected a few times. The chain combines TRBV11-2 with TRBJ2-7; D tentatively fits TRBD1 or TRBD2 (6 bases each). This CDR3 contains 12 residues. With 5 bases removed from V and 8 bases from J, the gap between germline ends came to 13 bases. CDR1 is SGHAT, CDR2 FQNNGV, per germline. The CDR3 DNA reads TGTGCCAGCAGCCGTCTAGGGGGGCAGCAGTACGTC. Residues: CASSRLGGQQYV.

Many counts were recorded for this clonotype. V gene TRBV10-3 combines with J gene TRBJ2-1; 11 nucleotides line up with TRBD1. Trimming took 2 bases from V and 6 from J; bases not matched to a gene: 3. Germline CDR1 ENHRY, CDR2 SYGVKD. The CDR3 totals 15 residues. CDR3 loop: CAISERDRGINEQFF. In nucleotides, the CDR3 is TGTGCCATCAGTGAGCGGGACAGGGGGATCAATGAGCAGTTCTTC.

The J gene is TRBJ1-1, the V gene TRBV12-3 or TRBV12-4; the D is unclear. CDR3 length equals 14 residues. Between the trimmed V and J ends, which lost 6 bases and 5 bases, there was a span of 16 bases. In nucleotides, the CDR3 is TGTGCCAGCAGCCGATGGCGCTGGGAGACTGAAGCTTTCTTT. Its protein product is CASSRWRWETEAFF.

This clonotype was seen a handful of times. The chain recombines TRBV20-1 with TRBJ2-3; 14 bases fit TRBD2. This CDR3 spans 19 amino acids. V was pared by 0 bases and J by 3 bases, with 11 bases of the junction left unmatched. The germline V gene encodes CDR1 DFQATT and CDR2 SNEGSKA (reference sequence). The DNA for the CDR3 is TGCAGTGCTAGAGACCCGGGACTAGCGGGAGCCAAAGGGACAGATACGCAGTATTTT. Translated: CSARDPGLAGAKGTDTQYF.

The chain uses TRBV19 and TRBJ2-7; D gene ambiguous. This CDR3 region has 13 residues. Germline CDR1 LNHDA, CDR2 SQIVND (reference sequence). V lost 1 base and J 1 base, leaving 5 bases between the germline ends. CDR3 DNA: TGTGCCAGTAGTATAGGGGGATCCTACGAGCAGTACTTC. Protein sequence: CASSIGGSYEQYF.